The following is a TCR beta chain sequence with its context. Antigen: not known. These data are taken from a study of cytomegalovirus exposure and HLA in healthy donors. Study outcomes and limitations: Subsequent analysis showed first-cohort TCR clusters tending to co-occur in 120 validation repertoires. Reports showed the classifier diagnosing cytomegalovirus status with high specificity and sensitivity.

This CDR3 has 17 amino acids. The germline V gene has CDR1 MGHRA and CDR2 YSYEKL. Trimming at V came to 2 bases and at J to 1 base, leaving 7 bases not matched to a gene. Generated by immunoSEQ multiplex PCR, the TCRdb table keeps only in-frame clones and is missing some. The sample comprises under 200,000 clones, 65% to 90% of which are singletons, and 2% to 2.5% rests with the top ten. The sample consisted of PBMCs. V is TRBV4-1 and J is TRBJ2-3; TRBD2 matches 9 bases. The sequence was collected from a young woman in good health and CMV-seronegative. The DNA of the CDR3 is TGCGCCAGCAGCCAACTGGTGACTAGCGGACGCACAGATACGCAGTATTTT. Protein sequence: CASSQLVTSGRTDTQYF.